This entry lists 11 T cell receptor beta chains sequenced from one sample in a study of CD8+ T cells in alopecia areata. Extracted from the samples, RNA was reverse transcribed into cDNA to serve as the sequencing template. The repertoire was sequenced with immunoSEQ multiplex PCR; TCRdb's copy has only in-frame clones and lacks some. Of a few hundred thousand clones listed, 56% are singletons. The sequenced material came from CD8+ T cells sorted from blood. These receptors all stem from a human donor in good health.

This clone was detected only a few times. The V gene is TRBV7-2, the J gene TRBJ1-2, with 10 bases that match TRBD1. Germline CDR1 SGHTA, CDR2 FQGNSA. Trimming cost V 7 bases and J 3 bases; bases outside gene matches: 11. The CDR3 length is 16 residues. The chain's CDR3 is CASNLGQGYFDYGYTF. In nucleotides, the CDR3 is TGTGCCAGCAACCTGGGACAGGGGTATTTTGACTATGGCTACACCTTC.

This chain uses TRBV6-5 with TRBJ2-7; D remains ambiguous. Germline-derived CDR1 and CDR2 are MNHEY and SVGAGI. The length of the CDR3 is 12 residues. The V gene lost 7 bases and the J gene lost 3 bases, with 10 bases spanning the gap. The CDR3 bases are TGTGCCAGCACCGACACCCGCTACGAGCAGTACTTC. Translation gives CASTDTRYEQYF.

The V gene is TRBV29-1, the J gene TRBJ2-3, with a possible D match to TRBD1 (5 bases). Germline lookup yields CDR1 SQVTM and CDR2 ANQGSEA. This CDR3 is built from 17 residues. With 6 bases removed from V and 2 bases from J, the gap between germline ends came to 24 bases. CDR3 loop: CSVTPARADLNTDTQYF. The DNA of the CDR3 is TGCAGCGTCACCCCTGCCAGGGCGGATTTAAACACAGATACGCAGTATTTT.

V usage is TRBV29-1 and J usage is TRBJ1-1; D is undetermined. The CDR3 has 10 amino acids. CDR1 is SQVTM, CDR2 ANQGSEA, per germline. V was trimmed by 3 bases and J by 3 bases, leaving 2 bases between them. CDR3 region: CSVDDTEAFF. The CDR3 nucleotides read TGCAGCGTTGATGACACTGAAGCTTTCTTT.

The chain joins TRBV5-1 to TRBJ2-7; a possible D gene is TRBD2 (5 bases). V lost 2 bases to trimming and J lost 0 bases, with 6 bases between them. Germline-derived CDR1 and CDR2 are SGHRS and YFSETQ. The CDR3 is made up of 13 amino acids. This CDR3 is CASSFGVSYEQYF. CDR3 DNA: TGCGCCAGCAGCTTCGGGGTCTCCTACGAGCAGTACTTC.

On this clone: The identical CDR3 is also encoded by other nucleotide sequences in the sample. CDR3 sequence: CSVEEGLAFF. CDR3 coding DNA: TGCAGCGTCGAGGAGGGGCTCGCTTTCTTT. V and J are TRBV29-1 and TRBJ1-1, with a weak D call TRBD1 (5 bases). The CDR3 consists of 10 residues. Germline CDR1 is SQVTM and CDR2 is ANQGSEA. V lost 6 bases, J lost 11 bases, and 13 bases lay in between.

The chain uses TRBV13 and TRBJ2-7; D is ambiguous. Germline lookup yields CDR1 PRHDT and CDR2 FYEKMQ (reference sequence). Trimming shortened V by 0 bases and J by 8 bases, and 5 bases separated the two germline ends. The CDR3 covers 11 residues. DNA of the CDR3: TGTGCCAGCAGCTTAGGGGGAAAGCAGTACTTC. Translating gives CASSLGGKQYF.

The V gene is TRBV30, the J gene TRBJ1-2; D uncertain. The CDR3 is made up of 14 amino acids. V gave up 0 bases and J gave up 2 bases, with 10 bases separating them. In germline, CDR1 is GTSNPN, CDR2 SVGIG (reference sequence). CDR3 bases: TGTGCCTGGAGTGTACAAGGTCTAAACTATGGCTACACCTTC. As protein: CAWSVQGLNYGYTF.

This clone was observed a handful of times. The CDR3 is CASSPQGNPTEAFF. DNA for the CDR3: TGTGCCAGTAGTCCACAGGGGAACCCTACTGAAGCTTTCTTT. The chain has TRBV19 and TRBJ1-1; 7 bases match TRBD1. The length of the CDR3 is 14 residues. Germline V gives CDR1 LNHDA, CDR2 SQIVND (reference sequence). V lost 5 bases to trimming and J lost 5 bases; unmatched junction nucleotides: 8.

There are a few counts of this clone. J is TRBJ1-1 and V is TRBV7-9, with 8 positions matching TRBD1. The CDR3 length is 14 residues. J lost 9 bases, V lost 4 bases, and 10 bases had no gene match. CDR1 is SEHNR, CDR2 FQNEAQ, per germline (reference sequence). CDR3: CASSSAQGAEKAFF. CDR3 bases: TGTGCCAGCAGCTCCGCTCAGGGGGCGGAAAAAGCTTTCTTT.

The chain recombines TRBV13 with TRBJ1-5, with D maybe TRBD1 (5 bases). The germline V gene encodes CDR1 PRHDT and CDR2 FYEKMQ (reference sequence). The CDR3 has 13 amino acids. Trimming stripped 5 bases from V and 6 bases from J, with 11 bases between. The CDR3 reads CASSQGVRQPQHF. CDR3 DNA sequence: TGTGCCAGCAGCCAAGGGGTTCGTCAGCCCCAGCATTTT.